The 30 T cell receptor beta chains reported below all come from one sample, sequenced in a study of technical replicates of blood from a few donors. TCRdb keeps only in-frame clones here, not all; method: immunoSEQ multiplex PCR. Of roughly 68,000 clones in the sample, more than 85% are singletons; the top ten hold 4.5% to 5.5%. Sample: PBMCs. The receptors here all came from a human donor in good health. Some clones in this sample may be carry-over from other donors' samples.

V is TRBV6-6 and J is TRBJ2-7, with unresolved D. CDR3 length: 11 amino acids. From germline, CDR1 is MNHNY and CDR2 SVGAGI (reference sequence). Trimming left V 5 bases short and J 3 bases short, with 5 bases between. For the CDR3, the DNA is TGTGCCAGCAGTCTAAACTACGAGCAGTACTTC. This translates into CASSLNYEQYF.

The V gene is TRBV2, the J gene TRBJ2-7, with 8 bases matching TRBD1. CDR3 length: 14 amino acids. With V trimmed by 5 bases and J by 3 bases, 6 bases remained unmatched. Germline V gene lookup returns CDR1 SNHLY and CDR2 FYNNEI. CDR3 sequence: CASSRDRGHYEQYF. CDR3 DNA: TGTGCCAGCAGTAGAGACAGGGGACACTACGAGCAGTACTTC. The whole variable domain, remainder taken from reference TRBV2 and TRBJ2-7, is EPEVTQTPSHQVTQMGQEVILRCVPISNHLYFYWYRQILGQKVEFLVSFYNNEISEKSEIFDDQFSVERPDGSNFTLKIRSTKLEDSAMYFCASSRDRGHYEQYFGPGTRLTVT.

The chain employs TRBV29-1 and TRBJ2-5, with TRBD1 identical over 7 bases. The CDR3 length is 14 residues. Germline V gene sequence: CDR1 SQVTM, CDR2 ANQGSEA. V lost 6 bases and J lost 2; bases outside the gene matches: 9. The CDR3 DNA is TGCAGCGTCCAGGGGACAGCAGTACAAGAGACCCAGTACTTC. It is translated as CSVQGTAVQETQYF.

V is TRBV6-5 and J is TRBJ2-1, with TRBD2 identical over 13 bases. The CDR3 totals 16 residues. The germline V gene has CDR1 MNHEY and CDR2 SVGAGI. V was clipped by 4 bases and J by 6 bases; unmatched bases: 6. CDR3 bases: TGTGCCAGCAGTTCTAGAACTAGCGGGAGGGCCAATGAGCAGTTCTTC. Amino acids: CASSSRTSGRANEQFF.

The V gene is TRBV9, the J gene TRBJ2-2, with a weak D call TRBD2 (6 bases). Germline V gene data show CDR1 as SGDLS and CDR2 as YYNGEE. This CDR3 is 15 amino acids long. Trimming pared 4 bases from V and 7 bases from J, leaving 17 bases between. CDR3 residues: CASSMTPSEGGELFF. The CDR3 coding sequence is TGTGCCAGCAGCATGACCCCCTCGGAGGGCGGGGAGCTGTTTTTT.

The sample holds a few counts of this clone. The CDR3 sequence is CATAAVATNEKLFF. The CDR3 DNA is TGTGCCACTGCCGCAGTTGCAACTAATGAAAAACTGTTTTTT. The chain combines TRBV10-3 with TRBJ1-4, with D uncertain. The V gene lost 10 bases and the J gene lost 0 bases, with 12 bases spanning the gap. The CDR3 is 14 residues long. From germline, CDR1 is ENHRY and CDR2 SYGVKD.

This clone appeared a single time. This chain uses TRBV7-9 with TRBJ2-5; 9 positions agree with TRBD1. Germline V lookup: CDR1 SEHNR, CDR2 FQNEAQ (reference sequence). V trimming: 2 bases; J trimming: 5 bases; junction bases outside the gene matches: 3. The CDR3 contains 14 residues. In DNA form, the CDR3 reads TGTGCCAGCAGCTTATTGACAGGGGGGGAGACCCAGTACTTC. As protein: CASSLLTGGETQYF.

The V and J genes are TRBV2 and TRBJ1-4, with D unresolved. The germline V gene has CDR1 SNHLY and CDR2 FYNNEI. V lost 8 bases to trimming and J lost 7 bases, with 17 bases between them. The CDR3 is 14 residues long. The CDR3 spells CASHREAGGEKLFF. CDR3 nucleotides: TGTGCCAGCCACCGGGAGGCCGGAGGTGAAAAACTGTTTTTT.

V and J are TRBV5-4 and TRBJ2-3; 7 bases line up with TRBD2. The CDR3 runs 15 residues. Germline loops: CDR1 SGHNT, CDR2 YYREEE (reference sequence). Trimming cost V 0 bases and J 2 bases; bases outside gene matches: 3. For the CDR3, the DNA is TGTGCCAGCAGCTTGGTGGCGGGGGTCACAGATACGCAGTATTTT. Translated: CASSLVAGVTDTQYF.

This clone is a singleton in its sample. The V and J genes are TRBV2 and TRBJ2-1, with 10 bases identical to TRBD2. The ends lost 3 bases at V and 6 bases at J; junction bases unmatched: 5. Germline lookup yields CDR1 SNHLY and CDR2 FYNNEI. The CDR3 consists of 15 residues. The CDR3 protein is CASSDTLAGTNEQFF. Here the CDR3 DNA reads TGTGCCAGCAGTGATACACTAGCGGGGACCAATGAGCAGTTCTTC.

The rearrangement uses TRBV7-9 and TRBJ1-1, with TRBD1 as a possible D gene (5 bases). With 3 bases removed from V and 4 bases from J, the gap between germline ends came to 12 bases. There are 14 residues in the CDR3. Germline V CDR1 and CDR2: SEHNR, FQNEAQ (reference sequence). The CDR3 sequence is CASSFTGDGTEAFF. The DNA of the CDR3 is TGTGCCAGCAGCTTTACGGGGGATGGCACTGAAGCTTTCTTT.

This chain connects TRBV29-1 to TRBJ2-7; 11 bases line up with TRBD1. J gave up 2 bases and V 4 bases, and 4 bases lay outside the gene matches. The germline V gene encodes CDR1 SQVTM and CDR2 ANQGSEA. The length of the CDR3 is 14 residues. CDR3 residues: CSVVPGQGAYEQYF. CDR3 nucleotide sequence: TGCAGCGTTGTGCCGGGACAGGGGGCCTACGAGCAGTACTTC.

The chain has TRBV7-9 and TRBJ2-7, with 7 bases that match TRBD1. Per germline, CDR1 SEHNR and CDR2 FQNEAQ (reference sequence). Trimming took 6 bases from V and 2 from J; bases not matched to a gene: 7. The CDR3 contains 14 residues. CDR3 sequence reads: CASSHGTATYEQYF. CDR3 bases: TGTGCCAGCAGTCACGGGACAGCCACCTACGAGCAGTACTTC. Full variable domain (rest looked up from reference TRBV7-9 and TRBJ2-7): DTGVSQNPRHKITKRGQNVTFRCDPISEHNRLYWYRQTLGQGPEFLTYFQNEAQLEKSRLLSDRFSAERPKGSFSTLEIQRTEQGDSAMYLCASSHGTATYEQYFGPGTRLTVT.

This clone was detected ten times or more. V and J are TRBV6-1 and TRBJ2-5; TRBD2 might be the D (6 bases). Germline V gene sequence: CDR1 MNHNS, CDR2 SASEGT. The CDR3 is 15 amino acids. Trimming took 1 base from V and 5 from J, leaving 14 bases between them. This chain's CDR3 is CASSEVGGSSETQYF. The CDR3 DNA sequence: TGTGCCAGCAGTGAAGTTGGAGGGAGCAGCGAGACCCAGTACTTC.

The V gene is TRBV6-6, the J gene TRBJ2-7; D not resolved. CDR3 size: 15 residues. The V end lost 0 bases, the J end lost 3 bases, and 12 bases lay between the germline ends. Germline V gene lookup returns CDR1 MNHNY and CDR2 SVGAGI (reference sequence). The CDR3, as DNA: TGTGCCAGCAGTTACTCGGGCCAGATGTACTACGAGCAGTACTTC. Its protein product is CASSYSGQMYYEQYF.

The chain employs TRBV6-6 and TRBJ2-1, with TRBD1 identical over 7 bases. The J segment lost 2 bases and the V segment lost 0 bases, leaving 1 base of the junction unmatched. Germline V lookup: CDR1 MNHNY, CDR2 SVGAGI (reference sequence). The CDR3 is 15 residues long. The CDR3 coding sequence is TGTGCCAGCAGTTACTCAGGGACAGCCTACAATGAGCAGTTCTTC. This gives the protein CASSYSGTAYNEQFF.

The J gene is TRBJ2-7, the V gene TRBV4-1; a possible D gene is TRBD1 (5 bases). This CDR3 has 14 residues. Germline V lookup: CDR1 MGHRA, CDR2 YSYEKL. The V and J ends lost 0 bases and 0 bases respectively, with 6 bases between them. The CDR3 sequence is CASSQEQASYEQYF. CDR3 nucleotide sequence: TGCGCCAGCAGCCAAGAACAGGCCTCCTACGAGCAGTACTTC.

This clone has just a few counts. V gene TRBV7-2 combines with J gene TRBJ1-2; D perhaps matches TRBD1 (5 bases). V lost 5 bases and J lost 0, with 13 bases in between. This CDR3 spans 15 amino acids. Germline values: CDR1 SGHTA, CDR2 FQGNSA. The CDR3 coding sequence is TGTGCCAGCAGCCCCGGGGGAGGATCTAACTATGGCTACACCTTC. Protein sequence: CASSPGGGSNYGYTF.

The chain uses TRBV30 and TRBJ1-4; D not certain. Between the trimmed V and J ends, which lost 2 bases and 8 bases, there was a span of 21 bases. CDR1 GTSNPN and CDR2 SVGIG come from the germline V gene (reference sequence). This CDR3 spans 16 amino acids. The CDR3 protein is CAWSPSVFPAGEKLFF. CDR3 nucleotide sequence: TGTGCCTGGAGTCCCTCGGTTTTCCCCGCGGGGGAAAAACTGTTTTTT.

This sequence joins TRBV7-2 and TRBJ1-2, with 8 bases matching TRBD1. The CDR3 is 14 amino acids. CDR1 SGHTA and CDR2 FQGNSA come from the germline V gene. The J segment lost 3 bases and the V segment lost 5 bases, leaving 5 bases of the junction unmatched. The CDR3 reads CASSTGTGYYGYTF. The CDR3 nucleotides are TGTGCCAGCAGCACCGGGACAGGATACTATGGCTACACCTTC.

This chain connects TRBV10-3 to TRBJ2-6; 10 bases are a match to TRBD1. Germline assignment: CDR1 ENHRY and CDR2 SYGVKD. The trim removed 7 bases at V and 2 bases at J, leaving 8 bases unmatched. The CDR3 totals 17 residues. The CDR3 coding sequence is TGTGCCATCAACTCGGGACAGGGGAGACCTGGGGCCAACGTCCTGACTTTC. Amino acid sequence: CAINSGQGRPGANVLTF.

This chain connects TRBV27 to TRBJ1-4, with 7 bases identical to TRBD1. The CDR3 is 13 amino acids. The germline CDR1 and CDR2 sequences are MNHEY and SMNVEV (reference sequence). Losses at the gene ends were 5 bases for V and 8 bases for J; bases not matched to a gene: 5. The CDR3 DNA sequence: TGTGCCAGCAGTATCCGACAGGGAGAAAAACTGTTTTTT. It specifies CASSIRQGEKLFF.

V usage is TRBV30 and J usage is TRBJ2-3, with 14 nucleotides matching TRBD2. The CDR3 consists of 17 residues. V was clipped by 1 base and J by 5 bases; unmatched bases: 8. The germline CDR1 and CDR2 sequences are GTSNPN and SVGIG (reference sequence). The CDR3 sequence is CAWSAPGLAGVGDTQYF. In nucleotides, the CDR3 is TGTGCCTGGAGTGCCCCGGGACTAGCGGGAGTGGGAGATACGCAGTATTTT.

This chain uses TRBV10-3 with TRBJ1-4; the match to TRBD1 covers 10 bases. Germline CDR1 is ENHRY and CDR2 is SYGVKD. The junction had 5 bases not matched to a gene; V was cut back by 11 bases and J by 5 bases. The CDR3 covers 13 residues. The DNA of the CDR3 is TGTGCCGCGGGGACAGGGGTGAATGAAAAACTGTTTTTT. Translating gives CAAGTGVNEKLFF.

This rearrangement joins TRBV5-5 to TRBJ2-7; 11 nucleotides line up with TRBD2. Germline CDR1 reads SGHKS; CDR2 reads YYEKEE (reference sequence). The length of the CDR3 is 16 residues. The V and J ends lost 0 bases and 3 bases, in that order; junction bases with no gene match: 5. The CDR3 protein is CASSLVPTSGGYEQYF. Here the CDR3 DNA reads TGTGCCAGCAGCTTGGTTCCCACTAGCGGGGGCTACGAGCAGTACTTC.

J is TRBJ2-1 and V is TRBV5-1; D may be TRBD1 (5 bases). Per germline, CDR1 SGHRS and CDR2 YFSETQ. CDR3 length equals 15 residues. Trimming shortened V by 1 base and J by 0 bases, and 8 bases separated the two germline ends. The CDR3 region is CASSLLTGSYNEQFF. CDR3 DNA: TGCGCCAGCAGCTTGCTTACAGGCTCCTACAATGAGCAGTTCTTC.

This sequence joins TRBV4-3 and TRBJ2-7; 8 positions match TRBD1. CDR1 and CDR2 from the germline V gene are LGHNA and YSLEER. Trimming removed 1 base from V and 2 bases from J; junction bases left unmatched: 10. CDR3 size: 17 residues. The CDR3 coding sequence is TGCGCCAGCAGCCAAGGGGCCCGGACAGGGCGTCCCTACGAGCAGTACTTC. It codes for CASSQGARTGRPYEQYF.

The rearrangement joins TRBV7-2 to TRBJ1-1, with TRBD1 matching 8 bases. The CDR3 is 13 amino acids. CDR1 SGHTA and CDR2 FQGNSA come from the germline V gene. The ends lost 5 bases at V and 5 bases at J; junction bases unmatched: 4. CDR3 protein: CASSLDRDTEAFF. The CDR3 nucleotides are TGTGCCAGCAGCCTGGACAGGGATACTGAAGCTTTCTTT.

The J gene is TRBJ2-7, the V gene TRBV6-1, with D possibly matching TRBD1 (6 bases). V lost 0 bases to trimming and J lost 4 bases, with 16 bases between them. Germline lookup yields CDR1 MNHNS and CDR2 SASEGT. The CDR3 covers 16 residues. This CDR3 is CASSEATGYPLYEQYF. In nucleotides, the CDR3 is TGTGCCAGCAGTGAAGCAACAGGGTATCCCCTATACGAGCAGTACTTC.

The count of this clone is one. The genes are TRBV6-5 and TRBJ1-5; possibly TRBD1 for D (5 bases). V was trimmed by 2 bases and J by 7 bases, leaving 18 bases between them. The V gene's germline CDR1 is MNHEY and CDR2 SVGAGI. The CDR3 is made up of 16 amino acids. The CDR3 here is CASSYKFLGEGQPQHF. CDR3 bases: TGTGCCAGCAGTTACAAGTTCTTGGGGGAGGGCCAGCCCCAGCATTTT.